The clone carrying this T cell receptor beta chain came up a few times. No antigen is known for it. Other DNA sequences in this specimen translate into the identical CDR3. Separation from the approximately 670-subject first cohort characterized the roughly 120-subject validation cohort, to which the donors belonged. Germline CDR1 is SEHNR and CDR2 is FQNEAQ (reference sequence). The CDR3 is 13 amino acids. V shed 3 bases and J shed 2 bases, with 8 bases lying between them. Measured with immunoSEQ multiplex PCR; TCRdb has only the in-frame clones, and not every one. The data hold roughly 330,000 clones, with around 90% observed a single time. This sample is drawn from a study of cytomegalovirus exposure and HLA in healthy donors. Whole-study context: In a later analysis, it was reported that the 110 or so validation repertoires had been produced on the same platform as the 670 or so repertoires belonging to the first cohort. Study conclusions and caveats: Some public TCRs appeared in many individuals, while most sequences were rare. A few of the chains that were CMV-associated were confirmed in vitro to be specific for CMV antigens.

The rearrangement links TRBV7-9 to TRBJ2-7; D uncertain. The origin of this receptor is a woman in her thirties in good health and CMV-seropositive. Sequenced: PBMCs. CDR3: CASSLAGPYEQYF. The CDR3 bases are TGTGCCAGCAGCTTGGCAGGTCCCTACGAGCAGTACTTC.